The rows below give T cell receptor beta chains drawn from one sample of a study of glioma-infiltrating T cells after dendritic cell vaccination. Clones were sequenced by immunoSEQ multiplex PCR, and TCRdb holds only the in-frame ones, with some missing. The sample records under 30,000 clones, about nine tenths being singletons. The sequencing here drew on blood, taken after dendritic cell vaccination. Receptors were obtained from a human donor with glioblastoma. Each CDR3 is given with its conserved first and last residue. Part of the rows lack a size; the others show once, few, many or a class for expanded clones.

size: .; J: TRBJ2-5; V: TRBV4-1; CDR3: CASSPLALGGETQYF
size: .; J: TRBJ1-4; V: TRBV30; CDR3: CAWSVGSVTNEKLFF
size: .; J: TRBJ2-1; V: TRBV4-1; CDR3: CASSQAFGDYEQFF
size: .; J: TRBJ2-7; V: TRBV5-1; CDR3: CASSPLPVAGIYEQYF
size: once; J: .; V: TRBV6-1; CDR3: CASSEQSGGRYEQYF
size: .; J: TRBJ2-3; V: TRBV5-1; CDR3: CASRRTGTSSDTQYF
size: .; J: TRBJ2-7; V: TRBV5-4; CDR3: CASSSPGQGIDEQYF
size: .; J: TRBJ1-1; V: TRBV19; CDR3: CASSLGGSNLEAFF
size: .; J: TRBJ2-4; V: TRBV5-1; CDR3: CASTTSDGLAGGAKNIQYF
size: .; J: TRBJ1-5; V: TRBV4-1; CDR3: CASSQAYTGKQNQPQHF
size: .; J: TRBJ2-1; V: TRBV12-5; CDR3: CASGLVLGQGYNEQFF
size: .; J: TRBJ1-5; V: TRBV30; CDR3: CAWSVQGNQPQHF
size: .; J: TRBJ2-3; V: TRBV2; CDR3: CASSASGGAGDTQYF
size: .; J: TRBJ1-1; V: TRBV7-2; CDR3: CASSPRGGTEAFF
size: .; J: TRBJ2-3; V: TRBV7-6; CDR3: CASRASGGPGSADTQYF
size: .; J: TRBJ1-1; V: TRBV7-6; CDR3: CASSLIRQGNTEAFF
size: once; J: TRBJ1-1; V: TRBV5-1; CDR3: CASSLPTGGSSEAFF
size: .; J: TRBJ1-3; V: TRBV4-1; CDR3: CASSQDITGNSGNTIYF
size: .; J: TRBJ1-6; V: TRBV6-1; CDR3: CASSEGTEGNSPLHF
size: .; J: TRBJ1-2; V: TRBV7-9; CDR3: CASSQGYGYTF
size: .; J: TRBJ2-7; V: TRBV28; CDR3: CASSLHPGQEYEQYF
size: .; J: TRBJ2-6; V: TRBV5-1; CDR3: CASSLGQVLSGANVLTF
size: once; J: TRBJ2-3; V: TRBV6-6; CDR3: CASSYSRGSTDTQYF
size: .; J: TRBJ2-5; V: TRBV6-5; CDR3: CASSYGQTGGQETQYF
size: .; J: TRBJ2-7; V: TRBV9; CDR3: CASSVELGQEWGEQYF
size: .; J: TRBJ2-6; V: TRBV6-6; CDR3: CATSGGQGAAANVLTF
size: .; J: TRBJ2-7; V: TRBV2; CDR3: CASSGTVRSYEQYF
size: once; J: TRBJ2-5; V: TRBV5-1; CDR3: CASSPTTGGRETQYF
size: .; J: TRBJ1-1; V: TRBV30; CDR3: CAWIRGRVTEAFF
size: .; J: TRBJ1-2; V: TRBV5-4; CDR3: CALGGDLQINYGYTF
size: .; J: TRBJ1-1; V: TRBV5-1; CDR3: CASSPWTGTEAFF
size: .; J: TRBJ1-2; V: TRBV16; CDR3: CASSQPGRGSAGYTF
size: .; J: TRBJ2-3; V: TRBV5-5; CDR3: CASRVAGLTDTQYF
size: few; J: TRBJ2-7; V: TRBV4-1; CDR3: CASSHQSQGGYEQYF
size: .; J: TRBJ1-2; V: TRBV18; CDR3: CASSLQDRVYGYTF
size: once; J: TRBJ2-1; V: TRBV10-3; CDR3: CAISVSYVGRRNEQFF
size: .; J: TRBJ2-7; V: TRBV6-1; CDR3: CASSTTGRQYF
size: once; J: TRBJ1-2; V: TRBV27; CDR3: CASRGGAGGYTF
size: .; J: TRBJ2-7; V: TRBV7-9; CDR3: CASSLGLSGASHEQYF
size: .; J: TRBJ2-7; V: TRBV6-1; CDR3: CASSAGTINYEQYF
size: .; J: TRBJ2-7; V: TRBV10-3; CDR3: CAISERSIQVSSSYEQYF
size: .; J: TRBJ2-1; V: TRBV7-6; CDR3: CAGSLVLPRGQFF
size: .; J: TRBJ1-6; V: TRBV6-7; CDR3: CASTAGAAYNSPLHF
size: .; J: TRBJ2-7; V: TRBV19; CDR3: CASSIGTALALYEQYF
size: .; J: TRBJ2-1; V: TRBV13; CDR3: CASSPGASGGANEQFF
size: .; J: TRBJ2-1; V: TRBV27; CDR3: CASGRAGALSYNEQFF
size: .; J: TRBJ1-5; V: TRBV18; CDR3: CASSPDRKSQPQHF
size: .; J: TRBJ2-4; V: TRBV30; CDR3: CAWSGTLAAKNIQYF